The rows below give T cell receptor beta chains drawn from one sample of a study of identical twins. One entry per CDR3 protein, called by TCRdb with MiXCR from the 5' RACE reads. The repertoire holds hundreds of thousands of distinct CDR3 sequences, with roughly 9.7% as singletons. These same records also appear under a second study, on yellow fever vaccine responses in identical twins.

The sequencing sample was made of CD8+ T cells sorted from blood. These receptor sequences come from a woman aged 18-29 years in good health. Each CDR3 is given with its conserved first and last residue. Fields, in order: D gene, J gene, clone size, V gene, CDR3 DNA, CDR3 protein. The D gene is left open where the match is weak. Rows may omit the clone size; those that give it use once, few, many or a size class.

>-|TRBJ2-1|few|TRBV5-6
TGTGCCAGCAGCTTGGCCGGGGGATGGGGTGCCTACAATGAGCAGTTCTTC
CASSLAGGWGAYNEQFF
>-|TRBJ1-1|few|TRBV15
TGTGCCACCAGCAGAGATTGGGATGGTGAAGCTTTCTTT
CATSRDWDGEAFF
>-|TRBJ2-7|-|TRBV7-2
TGTGCCAGCAGCCCCCGAATATATTACGAGCAGTACTTC
CASSPRIYYEQYF
>-|TRBJ2-2|few|TRBV4-1
TGCGCGTCGGGAAAGGGGTCCACCGGGGAGCTGTTTTTT
CASGKGSTGELFF
>TRBD2|TRBJ2-5|-|TRBV12-3/TRBV12-4
TGTGCCAGCAGTTTATACGGGGAGGGGTATGAGACCCAGTACTTC
CASSLYGEGYETQYF
>-|TRBJ2-7|-|TRBV5-6
TGTGCCACGACCCAGGGACAAGCCTACGAGCAGTACTTC
CATTQGQAYEQYF
>TRBD1|TRBJ2-3|few|TRBV7-8
TGTGCCAGCAGCTCATACAAGACAGGGGGTGGCACAGATACGCAGTATTTT
CASSSYKTGGGTDTQYF
>TRBD2|TRBJ2-3|-|TRBV4-1
TGCGCCAGCAGCCAGATACTAGCGGGAGTAGGTAGAGATACGCAGTATTTT
CASSQILAGVGRDTQYF
>-|TRBJ2-5|-|TRBV10-2
TGCGCCAGCAGTGACTTGAGTTACCAAGAGACCCAGTACTTC
CASSDLSYQETQYF
>-|TRBJ2-1|-|TRBV7-9
TGTGCCAGCAGCTTTGTCAGCGGGACAAACTACAATGAGCAGTTCTTC
CASSFVSGTNYNEQFF
>-|TRBJ2-6|-|TRBV12-3/TRBV12-4
TGTGCCAGCAGTTCCCCGGCGGTGAGCTCTGGGGCCAACGTCCTGACTTTC
CASSSPAVSSGANVLTF
>-|TRBJ2-1|-|TRBV4-3
TGCGCCAGCAGCCAAGAGGAAGGCCTCCCTTTCTTGGAGCAGTTCTTC
CASSQEEGLPFLEQFF
>-|TRBJ1-2|few|TRBV7-9
TGTGCCAGCAGCGAGCTAGGGACCTTTCAAGGCTACACCTTC
CASSELGTFQGYTF
>-|TRBJ2-1|many|TRBV11-2
TGTGCCAGCAGCCGATTGGGCGACAGCTCCTACAATGAGCAGTTCTTC
CASSRLGDSSYNEQFF
>-|TRBJ2-1|many|TRBV6-1
TGTGCCAGCACGCGAGATTCCTACAATGAGCAGTTCTTC
CASTRDSYNEQFF
>TRBD1|TRBJ1-2|many|TRBV5-1
TGCGCCAGCAGCTTCGAGGGGGCGGGTGGCTACACCTTC
CASSFEGAGGYTF
>-|TRBJ2-1|many|TRBV29-1
TGCAGCGTTGAAGGGGCTGAACCCCGAGAGGGGGGGCCATATAATGAGCAGTTCTTC
CSVEGAEPREGGPYNEQFF
>-|TRBJ2-5|once|TRBV6-2/TRBV6-3
TGTGCCAGCAGCGGGATAGAAGAGACCCAGTACTTC
CASSGIEETQYF
>-|TRBJ2-7|many|TRBV12-3/TRBV12-4
TGTGCCAGCAGCCCGGACATTAGCTCCTACGAGCAGTACTTC
CASSPDISSYEQYF
>-|TRBJ1-1|few|TRBV6-2/TRBV6-3
TGTGCCAGCTGGACCCCGCGGATGAACACTGAAGCTTTCTTT
CASWTPRMNTEAFF
>-|TRBJ2-7|many|TRBV20-1
TGCAGTGCTAGAGATCGATCAAGCTCCTACGAGCAGTACTTC
CSARDRSSSYEQYF
>TRBD1|TRBJ2-1|-|TRBV27
TGTGCCAGCAGTTTATCGGCAGGGGGCTCCTACAATGAGCAGTTCTTC
CASSLSAGGSYNEQFF
>-|TRBJ2-1|-|TRBV29-1
TGCAGCGTTGAAACTATTTTGGGGTCCGATATTTACAATGAGCAGTTCTTC
CSVETILGSDIYNEQFF
>-|TRBJ2-7|few|TRBV7-8
TGTGCCAGCAGCTCTAACCCTAGTTACGAGCAGTACTTC
CASSSNPSYEQYF
>-|TRBJ1-2|many|TRBV24-1
TGTGCCACCAGTGATATGGACAGCGCTCAACGGGACTACACCTTC
CATSDMDSAQRDYTF
>TRBD2|TRBJ2-7|-|TRBV7-9
TGTGCCAGCAGCGCTACTAGCGGGAGCACGGGGTACGAGCAGTACTTC
CASSATSGSTGYEQYF
>TRBD1|TRBJ2-7|many|TRBV14
TGTGCCAGCAGCCCTAGGACAGGGGGTCTCTACGAGCAGTACTTC
CASSPRTGGLYEQYF
>-|TRBJ2-7|few|TRBV20-1
TGCAGTGCTAGAGACACTGGCGGGGTATACGAGCAGTACTTC
CSARDTGGVYEQYF
>TRBD2|TRBJ2-3|many|TRBV29-1
TGCAGCGTCGAAGAGACTAGCGGGTTATATACGCAGTATTTT
CSVEETSGLYTQYF
>-|TRBJ2-7|few|TRBV6-2/TRBV6-3
TGTGCCAGCAGTTACCTTGCCTCATACGAGCAGTACTTC
CASSYLASYEQYF
>-|TRBJ2-7|-|TRBV27
TGTGCCAGCAGTCAAACAGGGATCTACGAGCAGTACTTC
CASSQTGIYEQYF
>TRBD1|TRBJ1-2|few|TRBV11-1
TGTGCCAGCAGCTTAAATGGATGGGACAGGGTGACAGCTAACTATGGCTACACCTTC
CASSLNGWDRVTANYGYTF
>-|TRBJ2-1|many|TRBV7-8
TGTGCCAGCAGCTTAGTGGGCGGGGGCACTTACAATGAGCAGTTCTTC
CASSLVGGGTYNEQFF
>TRBD2|TRBJ2-3|many|TRBV20-1
TGCAGTGCCCACTTAGAAGGGAGGGCCACAGATACGCAGTATTTT
CSAHLEGRATDTQYF
>-|TRBJ2-1|many|TRBV11-2
TGTGCCAGCAGCCCTGGGGCAGGGTACAATGAGCAGTTCTTC
CASSPGAGYNEQFF
>TRBD1|TRBJ2-2|few|TRBV9
TGTGCCAGCAGCGTTCCCGGGACAGGGGAGACCGGGGAGCTGTTTTTT
CASSVPGTGETGELFF
>-|TRBJ2-6|-|TRBV3-1
TGTGCCAGCAGCAAAGCGTTCCCAGGGGCTGAGGCCAACGTCCTGACTTTC
CASSKAFPGAEANVLTF
>TRBD2|TRBJ2-1|-|TRBV12-3/TRBV12-4
TGTGCCAGCAGTCCCCAAGCGGGGGGAGTGCTCGACAATGAGCAGTTCTTC
CASSPQAGGVLDNEQFF
>-|TRBJ1-3|many|TRBV29-1
TGCAGCGTTGAAGATGGATTCTCCTCTGGAAACACCATATATTTT
CSVEDGFSSGNTIYF
>-|TRBJ2-2|-|TRBV9
TGTGCCAGCGAGCCATACAGGGCCGGGGAGCTGTTTTTT
CASEPYRAGELFF
>-|TRBJ1-1|-|TRBV30
TGTGCCTGGGTTAACACTGAAGCTTTCTTT
CAWVNTEAFF
>TRBD1|TRBJ2-5|-|TRBV7-9
TGTGCCAGCAGCTTAAGTAGACAGGGTTTCGGGCAGACCCAGTACTTC
CASSLSRQGFGQTQYF
>-|TRBJ2-5|many|TRBV20-1
TGCAGTGCTAGAGATATTCAGGGTTCTAAGGGATTTGAGACCCAGTACTTC
CSARDIQGSKGFETQYF
>TRBD2|TRBJ2-7|-|TRBV12-3/TRBV12-4
TGTGCCAGCAGGCGGACTAGCGGGAGCGGCGAGCAGTACTTC
CASRRTSGSGEQYF
>-|TRBJ1-1|many|TRBV4-3
TGCGCCAGCAGCCAAGACTCCCTCGGAGGAGAGGGAGCTTTCTTT
CASSQDSLGGEGAFF